The entry below describes one T cell receptor (beta chain). The specificity of this receptor is unknown. No base-level quality is on record; no much larger clone is a single base apart. These data originate in a study of blood T cell repertoires in COVID-19 (dated by TCRdb to 2020 to 2021). Turning to the overall study: Samples from collaborators originated in the United States, Italy and Spain and spanned both the acute and convalescent phases of COVID-19. The repertoires were released in a freely available public database meant as a resource for research on the immune response to SARS-CoV-2. The prospective study material was composed of cDNA or gDNA derived from T cells, B-cell-depleted T cells, or PBMCs. Where available, HLA class I and class II types were obtained from metadata supplied by the sample provider rather than from assay-based typing. The samples were drawn from two sources: the first 160 participants of the ongoing ImmuneRACE study, and 1,254 subjects contributed by 6 global collaborators. Deeply sampled blood TCRbeta repertoires from subjects exposed to, actively infected with, or recovered from COVID-19 were included in the dataset. Nearly every sample came with metadata listing a de-identified subject ID, COVID-19 status, age in years and sex.

What the study reported, not specific to this receptor: The quantity of clinical and demographic metadata differed by source and by participant and was supplied without curation.

The collaborating institutions used their own protocols to collect whole blood in K2EDTA tubes. Collaborator samples were shipped for TCRbeta analysis as frozen whole blood, isolated PBMCs, or DNA extracted from either sample type. TCRbeta CDR3 regions were amplified from genomic DNA by means of the immunoSEQ Assay, a bias-controlled multiplex PCR. Regarding the original processing steps: Nucleated cell counts per sample were estimated from amplification of reference gene primers within the assay. To quantify the absolute abundance of each unique TCRbeta CDR3 rearrangement, sequence reads were collapsed and filtered. For each sample, productive Simpson clonality was calculated as the square root of Simpson's diversity index across productive rearrangements. TCRdb limited this immuneACCESS table to in-frame rearrangements with V and J called. A share of clones is missing; checked studies link under half to unresolved V genes, and the rest is unexplained. D and trimming were read from the DNA, whereas the V and J calls and clone size are those reported in that table. The sample records around 70,000 clones, over 85% of which are singletons. Together, the top ten hold 1.3% to 1.5% of the sample.

V loses 6 bases at its end and J loses 2 bases; junction bases beyond the gene matches: 6. CDR1 and CDR2, per the germline V gene, are KGHSH and LQKENI. Counted from cysteine to phenylalanine, this CDR3 has 15 amino acids. The DNA shown is the 45-base CDR3, in frame from base 1. This sequence originates from a man aged 50-59 years with acute or convalescent COVID-19. The sample taken for sequencing was peripheral blood. This sequence uses TRBV18 and TRBJ1-5; 8 central bases correspond to TRBD1. At the DNA level, the sequence is TGTGCCAGCTCCCGCGGACAGGGTCGCAATCAGCCCCAGCATTTT. This codes for CASSRGQGRNQPQHF.